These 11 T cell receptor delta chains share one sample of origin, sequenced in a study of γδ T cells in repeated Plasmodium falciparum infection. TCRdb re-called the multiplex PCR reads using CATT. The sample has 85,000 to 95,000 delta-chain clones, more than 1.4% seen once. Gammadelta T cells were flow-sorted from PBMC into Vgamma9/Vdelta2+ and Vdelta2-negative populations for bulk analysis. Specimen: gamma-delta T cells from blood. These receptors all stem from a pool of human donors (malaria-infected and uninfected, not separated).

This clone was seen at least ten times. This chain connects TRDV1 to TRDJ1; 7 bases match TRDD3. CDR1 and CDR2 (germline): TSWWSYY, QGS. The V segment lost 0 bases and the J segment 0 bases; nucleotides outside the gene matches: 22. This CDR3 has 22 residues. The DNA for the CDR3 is TGTGCTCTTGGGGAACTATCAAATTCTGAAGTGGGGGAGGGCACGTACACCGATAAACTCATCTTT. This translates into CALGELSNSEVGEGTYTDKLIF.

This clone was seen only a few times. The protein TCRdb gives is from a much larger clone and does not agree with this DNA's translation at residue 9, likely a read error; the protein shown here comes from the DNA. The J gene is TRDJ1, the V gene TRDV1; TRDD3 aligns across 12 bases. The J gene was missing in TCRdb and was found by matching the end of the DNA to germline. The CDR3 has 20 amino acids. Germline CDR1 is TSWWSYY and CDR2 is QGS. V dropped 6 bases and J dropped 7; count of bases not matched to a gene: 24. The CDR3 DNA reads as TGTGCTCTTGGCCATTCTACTCCCAACTGGGGGATACTCGAGGGAGGTAAACTCATCTTT. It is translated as CALGHSTPNWGILEGGKLIF.

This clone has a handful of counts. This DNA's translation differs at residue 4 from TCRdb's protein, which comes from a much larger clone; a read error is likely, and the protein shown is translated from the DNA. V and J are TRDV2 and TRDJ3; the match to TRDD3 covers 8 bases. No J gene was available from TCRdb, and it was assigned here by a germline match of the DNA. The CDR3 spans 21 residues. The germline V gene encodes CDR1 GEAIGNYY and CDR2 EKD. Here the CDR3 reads CACGTVDGGSLYSWDTRQMFF. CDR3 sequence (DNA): TGTGCCTGTGGCACCGTTGATGGGGGATCCTTATATTCCTGGGACACCCGACAGATGTTTTTC.

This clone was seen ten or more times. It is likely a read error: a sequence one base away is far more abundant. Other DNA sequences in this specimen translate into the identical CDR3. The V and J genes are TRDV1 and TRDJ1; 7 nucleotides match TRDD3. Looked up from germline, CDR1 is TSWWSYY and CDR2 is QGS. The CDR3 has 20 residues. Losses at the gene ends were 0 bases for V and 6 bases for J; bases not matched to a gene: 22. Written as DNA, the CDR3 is TGTGCTCTTGGGGAACTTTCGCCCCTCTCAAACCTACAGGGGGGATATAAACTCATCTTT. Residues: CALGELSPLSNLQGGYKLIF.

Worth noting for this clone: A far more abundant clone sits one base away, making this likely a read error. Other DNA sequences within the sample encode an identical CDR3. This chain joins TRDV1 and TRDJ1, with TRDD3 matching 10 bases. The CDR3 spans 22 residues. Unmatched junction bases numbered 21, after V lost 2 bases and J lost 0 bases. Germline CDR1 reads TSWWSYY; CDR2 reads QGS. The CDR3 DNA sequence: TGTGCTCTTGGGGAATCCGCAAACTTGCGTGGGGGATACCTACGGTACACCGATAAACTCATCTTT. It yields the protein CALGESANLRGGYLRYTDKLIF.

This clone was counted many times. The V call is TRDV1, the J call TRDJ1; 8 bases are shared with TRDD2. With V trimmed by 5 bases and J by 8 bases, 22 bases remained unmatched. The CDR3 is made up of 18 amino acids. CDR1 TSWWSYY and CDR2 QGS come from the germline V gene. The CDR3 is CALGYLPRDKGYWGKLIF. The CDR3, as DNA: TGTGCTCTTGGGTACCTTCCTAGGGATAAGGGGTATTGGGGCAAACTCATCTTT.

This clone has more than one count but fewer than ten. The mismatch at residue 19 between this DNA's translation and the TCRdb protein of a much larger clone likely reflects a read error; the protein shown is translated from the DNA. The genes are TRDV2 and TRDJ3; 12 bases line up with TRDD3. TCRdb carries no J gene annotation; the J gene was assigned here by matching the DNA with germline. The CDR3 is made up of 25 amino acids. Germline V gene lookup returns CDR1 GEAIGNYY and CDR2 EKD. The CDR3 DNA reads TGTGCCTGTGACAGGGTTGCGTCCCCCACTGGGGGATACACGCGGGAATCCTGGGGCACCCGACAGATGTTTTTC. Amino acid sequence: CACDRVASPTGGYTRESWGTRQMFF.

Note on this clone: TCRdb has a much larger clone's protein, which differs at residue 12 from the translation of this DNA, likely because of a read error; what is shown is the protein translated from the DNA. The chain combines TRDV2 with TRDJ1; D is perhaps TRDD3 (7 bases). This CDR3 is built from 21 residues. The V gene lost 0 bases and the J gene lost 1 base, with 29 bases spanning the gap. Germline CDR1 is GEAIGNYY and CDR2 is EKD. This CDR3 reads CACDTRTFQLLEDTRTDKLIF. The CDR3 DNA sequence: TGTGCCTGTGACACCCGAACCTTCCAACTACTGGAGGATACGCGCACCGATAAACTCATCTTT.

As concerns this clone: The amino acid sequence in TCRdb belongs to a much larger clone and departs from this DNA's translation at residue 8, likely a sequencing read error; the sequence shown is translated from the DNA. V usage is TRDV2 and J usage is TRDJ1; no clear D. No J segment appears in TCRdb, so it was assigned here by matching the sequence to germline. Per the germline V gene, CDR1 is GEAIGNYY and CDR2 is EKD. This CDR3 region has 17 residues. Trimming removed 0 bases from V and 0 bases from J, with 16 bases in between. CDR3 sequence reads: CACDTVSFPGYTDKLIF. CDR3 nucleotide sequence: TGTGCCTGTGACACCGTGTCCTTTCCGGGGTACACCGATAAACTCATCTTT.

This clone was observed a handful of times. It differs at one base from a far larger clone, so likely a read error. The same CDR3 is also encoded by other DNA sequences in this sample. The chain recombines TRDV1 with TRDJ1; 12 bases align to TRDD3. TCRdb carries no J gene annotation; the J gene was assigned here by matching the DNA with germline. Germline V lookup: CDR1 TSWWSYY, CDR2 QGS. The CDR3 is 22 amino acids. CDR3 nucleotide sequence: TGTGCTCTCGGGGGAAGAGCACCCCCTAACTGGGGGATACTCTTCAACACCGATAAACTCATCTTT. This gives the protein CALGGRAPPNWGILFNTDKLIF.

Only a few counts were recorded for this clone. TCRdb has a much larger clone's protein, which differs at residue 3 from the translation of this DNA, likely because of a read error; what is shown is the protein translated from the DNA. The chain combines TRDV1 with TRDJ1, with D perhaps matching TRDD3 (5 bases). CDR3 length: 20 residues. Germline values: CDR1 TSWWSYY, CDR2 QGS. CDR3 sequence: CAFGENSGPSSGVLTDKLIF. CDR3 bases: TGTGCTTTTGGGGAAAACAGCGGGCCATCCTCGGGGGTCCTCACCGATAAACTCATCTTT.